This T cell receptor (beta chain) was captured in a study of cytomegalovirus exposure and HLA in healthy donors (dated by TCRdb to 2017 to 2019). At the level of the whole study: An earlier analysis of approximately 590 of the donors reported approximately 300 Gb of sequence data and around 110 million unique TCR beta sequences from some 180 million T cells. In an earlier analysis of over 550 of the donors, high-throughput TCR beta sequencing was used to judge whether each TCR beta V gene segment behaved as functional or pseudogenic. Both class I and class II loci were covered by HLA typing, at four-digit resolution. Every repertoire in the discovery cohort had been generated on one and the same sequencing platform. Because of strong linkage in the cohort, roughly five DR-DQ haplotypes were treated as single units for association and clustering. Besides the first cohort of around 670 subjects, a separate validation cohort made up of 95 to 150 different subjects was used. Roughly 300 gigabases of sequencing data and around 80 million unique TCR sequences made up an early release that covered over 550 HLA-typed donors. Donor age, sex, ethnicity and CMV serostatus were compiled together with the repertoire data. The later analysis used no new phenotypic data to find candidate immune exposures, relying instead on TCR beta sequences and their occurrence across donors. Of the roughly 400 genotyped donors, over 65% fell in the genetic ancestry cluster associated with self-reported Caucasian donors. Typing coverage varied by locus: 629-630 donors for A, B, C, DRB1 and DQB1; roughly 560 for DQA1; nearly 610 for DPA1; 450 to 480 for DPB1. A later genetic analysis used genome-wide SNP genotypes for about 55% of the 666 donors, treating that subset as a discovery cohort. To predict cytomegalovirus infection status, the study combined high-throughput TCR immunosequencing, statistical association of individual TCRs with disease status, and machine learning. The study was designed to test whether signatures of past pathogen exposure could be identified by cataloging public T cell receptors. The T cell repertoires of about 700 subjects were profiled by immunosequencing and related to cytomegalovirus serostatus. Among 300 to 450 genotyped donors of the cohort, an average of 235,054 unique TCR beta nucleotide sequences were sequenced per donor, about a sixth of them non-productive. A later analysis re-analyzed previously published TCR beta repertoires from several hundred donors and added high-resolution HLA genotyping to study TCR occurrence patterns.

Concerning this clone itself: The target of this receptor is not known. No per-base quality is available; no much larger clone lies one base away.

The full study reports these points: According to a later analysis, TCR association rates differed among HLA loci, with DRB1 alleles showing the most associated TCRs and HLA-C alleles showing the fewest. A cluster of highly shared sequence variants was judged likely to be a technical artifact of the sequencing pipeline. In vitro tests confirmed that a few of the cytomegalovirus-associated TCR beta chains recognize cytomegalovirus antigens. The authors suggested that the approach could potentially be generalized to other disease states and immunological phenotypes. A further reported finding was that TCR beta sequences accurately predicted the HLA-A and HLA-B alleles for most subjects in the first cohort. While some public TCRs were present in many individuals, most TCR sequences turned up only very rarely across donors. A total of about 150 TCR beta chains were listed by the study as associated with cytomegalovirus. Broadly in line with IMGT annotations, most TCR beta V segments showed up in productive rearrangements about 87% or about 30% of the time in an earlier analysis of approximately 640 of the donors. Sequencing depth was assumed to be roughly uniform across donors in the presence/absence analyses, though that assumption may not hold. Linkage disequilibrium might explain the correlated functional status among segregating V segments, but an unknown experimental factor could not be ruled out. In a later analysis, most CMV-associated TCR beta chains were found to appear HLA-restricted, with HLA associations seemingly driven largely by CMV exposure. Immune exposure information for the cohort was limited to CMV serostatus. HLA typing was unavailable for some donors at each locus, so association tests used only the typed subset. A later analysis associated 16,951 TCR beta sequences with specific HLA alleles at a false discovery rate of 0.05. Some IMGT-functional V segments, including TRBV6-2 and TRBV6-3, could not be distinguished by the 87-base-pair reads and were therefore excluded. An association between a missense DCLRE1C variant and V-gene and J-gene trimming of TCR beta chains was found in a later genetic analysis and replicated in an independent cohort. This cohort had only TCR beta chains sequenced, and the lack of alpha or paired-chain data limited which features could be detected. Several of the top co-occurrence clusters appeared to be linked to parvovirus B19, influenza, CMV and Epstein-Barr virus, according to a later analysis. The earlier analysis of approximately 560 of the donors excluded approximately 15 rarely observed V segments, including chromosome 9 orphons, because counts were too low. Assigning TCR associations to individual alleles was difficult when HLA alleles, especially DR and DQ, strongly co-occurred. Compared with the roughly 720-donor mean, donors in an Asian-associated ancestry cluster had fewer N-insertions in productive TCRs, according to a later genetic analysis. The classifier was reported to diagnose cytomegalovirus status with high specificity and sensitivity in both the original cohort and the validation cohort. In a later analysis, HLA-associated TCR beta chains showed more clonal expansion and lower generation probabilities than non-associated chains that were equally common.

The cohort was made up of approximately 670 healthy bone marrow donors. All cohort members were sampled while nominally healthy, although unrecorded immune exposures were likely present. Of the 600 to 750 cohort members, around 300 had a positive CMV serostatus and 352 had a negative one, while no CMV serostatus was recorded for the donor. Every donor gave a peripheral blood sample, and the peripheral blood mononuclear cells from that sample were used for TCR beta sequencing. The Qiagen DNeasy Blood Extraction Kit was used to extract genomic DNA from the blood cell samples. V is cut back by 8 bases and J by 9 bases, with 5 bases in the junction unmatched. Sequences SGHTA (CDR1) and FQGNSA (CDR2) are obtained from the germline V gene. From the cysteine through the phenylalanine, the CDR3 covers 13 amino acids. The entry retains the CDR3 DNA only, 39 bases that are in frame from base 1. Library prep was done by the immunoSEQ multiplex PCR assay. The multiplex PCR relied on a mix of 60 forward primers for TCR Vbeta segments and 13 reverse primers for TCR Jbeta segments. The CDR3 region of rearranged TCR beta genes was amplified from genomic DNA by a multiplex PCR assay. On the Illumina HiSeq System, the amplified TCR beta libraries were sequenced as 87-base-pair reads. The paper's processing steps were these. A later analysis tallied some 79 million unique TCR beta chains across the 666 repertoires, and approximately 12 million of those chains were shared by two or more donors. Raw reads were error-corrected and collapsed into unique sequences with a nearest-neighbor algorithm that merged closely related sequences to remove PCR and sequencing errors. Alignment of CDR3 sequences to IMGT reference sequences was used to assign V, D and J gene segments. For a sequence to be retained, a match of at least six nucleotides to both a V gene segment and a J gene segment was required. Rearrangements were called productive when the CDR3 lacked stop codons and stayed in frame with V and J; all others were non-productive. Following IMGT convention, CDR3 was defined as the stretch from the second conserved V-encoded cysteine to the conserved J-encoded phenylalanine. Sequences without an unambiguous match to a single V gene segment were excluded from the earlier analysis of almost 600 of the donors. An earlier analysis of 500 to 700 of the donors classified V segments as functional when productive rearrangements were above 56.7% and as segregating when the standard deviation between donors was above 5%. To diagnose cytomegalovirus status from the catalog of TCR beta chain sequences, a statistical classification framework was built. In a later analysis, V and J genes were assigned by comparing TCR nucleotide sequences against IMGT/GENE-DB human TR gene sequences. In a later analysis, CDR3 sequences and most-parsimonious VDJ recombination scenarios were assigned using the TCRdist pipeline. A later analysis defined each TCR beta chain by its CDR3 amino acid sequence plus V-gene family, and excluded reads lacking a unique V-gene family. In a later analysis, a few hundred highly shared, low-generation-probability nucleotide sequences were removed to address suspected cross-contamination and a sequencing artifact. In a later analysis, a clonal expansion index was calculated for each public chain from normalized within-repertoire ranks of inferred template counts. A later analysis computed generation probabilities with a VDJ recombination model fitted to out-of-frame rearrangements, and checked the results against IGoR. In a later analysis, hypergeometric tests were used to score TCR-TCR, TCR-HLA and TCR-CMV co-occurrence, with a repertoire-size bias correction applied to TCR pairs. False discovery rates were estimated in a later analysis by permuting HLA or CMV assignments 20 times. In a later analysis, co-occurring TCRs were grouped with DBSCAN, and TCRdist sequence similarity was added when clustering was performed within HLA-allele-positive subsets. Repertoires with fewer than 30,000 or more than 120,000 public chains, plus five repertoires with anomalous nucleotide sharing, were excluded from co-occurrence clustering. TCRdb retrieved this table from immuneACCESS and kept in-frame rearrangements only. Not all clones are present; in checked studies, unresolved V genes account for under half, and no reason is known for the remainder. V, J and clone size were drawn from that table, and D and trimming were deduced from the DNA. The sample table holds about 140,000 clones, of which around 80% were seen once. Clones ranked in the top ten supply less than 5% of the sample.

The sequenced material came from PBMCs. This receptor was taken from a man aged 25 to 45 in good health. The rearrangement joined TRBV7-2 to TRBJ1-6, with 9 bases in between that match TRBD1. In nucleotides, the sequence is TGTGCCAGCGACCAGACAGGGGGTTCACCCCTCCACTTT. It translates as CASDQTGGSPLHF.